Below, 8 T cell receptor beta chains from the same sample are listed, as sequenced in a study of Graves' ophthalmopathy and Graves' hyperthyroidism. Amplification of TCR beta CDR3 regions used RNA transcripts. Second-round multiplex PCR came after a first-round RT-PCR that employed HTBI primers. TCRdb redid the calling of the multiplex PCR reads with MiXCR, one entry per CDR3 protein. The sample holds more than 550,000 distinct CDR3 sequences, 35% to 45% seen once. Sequencing was performed on peripheral blood. All receptors come from an adult man with Graves' ophthalmopathy.

This clonotype was seen at least ten times. The gene calls are TRBV7-9 and TRBJ2-7, with no clear D. V was pared by 5 bases and J by 0 bases, with 11 bases between. CDR1 is SEHNR and CDR2 is FQNEAQ in the germline V gene (reference sequence). The CDR3 is made up of 14 amino acids. CDR3 region: CASSPRISSYEQYF. In DNA form, the CDR3 reads TGTGCCAGCAGCCCACGAATCAGCTCCTACGAGCAGTACTTC.

This clonotype was observed at least ten times. This chain links TRBV10-3 with TRBJ2-7; weak D call: TRBD2 (5 bases). Germline lookup yields CDR1 ENHRY and CDR2 SYGVKD. V was clipped by 4 bases and J by 4 bases, with 14 bases between them. The CDR3 runs 14 residues. In DNA form, the CDR3 reads TGTGCCATCAGTGCTGAGGGTATAGGTTACGAGCAGTACTTC. It encodes CAISAEGIGYEQYF.

This clonotype was counted at least ten times. This chain connects TRBV15 to TRBJ1-2; the match to TRBD1 covers 8 bases. The CDR3 covers 14 residues. V trimming: 0 bases; J trimming: 5 bases; junction bases outside the gene matches: 2. In germline, CDR1 is LNHNV, CDR2 YYDKDF (reference sequence). This chain's CDR3 is CATSREDRAYGYTF. CDR3 bases: TGTGCCACCAGCAGAGAGGACAGGGCATATGGCTACACCTTC.

This clonotype was found many times. V usage is TRBV29-1 and J usage is TRBJ2-7; 9 positions agree with TRBD2. Germline V gives CDR1 SQVTM, CDR2 ANQGSEA. The CDR3 runs to 16 residues. Trimming cost V 5 bases and J 1 base; bases outside gene matches: 12. The chain's CDR3 is CSVTFSSGIGSYEQYF. For the CDR3, the DNA is TGCAGCGTTACCTTCTCTAGCGGGATTGGGTCCTACGAGCAGTACTTC.

V and J are TRBV29-1 and TRBJ1-4; the match to TRBD1 covers 11 bases. This CDR3 region has 12 residues. V lost 4 bases to trimming and J lost 14 bases; unmatched junction nucleotides: 6. Germline CDR1 and CDR2: SQVTM and ANQGSEA. The CDR3 nucleotides read TGCAGCGTTGTAGGGACAGGGGGGGGTCTGTTTTTT. Residues: CSVVGTGGGLFF.

This clonotype occurred once. The chain joins TRBV20-1 to TRBJ2-6; tentatively, D is TRBD2 (5 bases). The CDR3 totals 15 residues. V was pared by 0 bases and J by 5 bases, with 11 bases between. CDR1 and CDR2 from the germline V gene are DFQATT and SNEGSKA (reference sequence). The CDR3: CSARDSVGRANVLTF. For the CDR3, the DNA is TGCAGTGCTAGAGATAGTGTCGGGAGGGCCAACGTCCTGACTTTC.

This clonotype was observed many times. The chain joins TRBV7-9 to TRBJ2-7; weak D call: TRBD2 (7 bases). Germline CDR1 is SEHNR and CDR2 is FQNEAQ (reference sequence). Trimming shortened V by 6 bases and J by 7 bases, and 13 bases separated the two germline ends. The CDR3 extends over 12 amino acids. The CDR3 loop reads CASSLAGAEQYF. In DNA, the CDR3 is TGTGCCAGCAGTTTGGCGGGGGCGGAGCAGTACTTC.

Many counts were recorded for this clonotype. The V gene is TRBV7-8, the J gene TRBJ1-1; no firm D call. The CDR3 loop spans 12 amino acids. CDR1 SGHVS and CDR2 FQNEAQ come from the germline V gene. Trimming pared 5 bases from V and 3 bases from J, leaving 7 bases between. DNA of the CDR3: TGTGCCAGCAGCCGACGGGACACTGAAGCTTTCTTT. Protein product: CASSRRDTEAFF.